This T cell receptor (beta chain) was found in a study of T cell repertoires in cytomegalovirus infection. Study overall: Public TCR beta signatures marked donors with CMV infection and the matching HLA. Study conclusions and caveats: Clonotype analysis showed dominance of the ex vivo response by HLA-C-restricted CMV-specific TCR beta clonotypes. CMV carriers having the relevant HLA were flagged by cumulative public TCR beta family frequency.

Germline CDR1 is MDHEN and CDR2 is SYDVKM. J gave up 2 bases and V 5 bases, and 8 bases lay outside the gene matches. The length of the CDR3 is 16 residues. About this clonotype: As yet, its antigen is unknown.

A single record per CDR3 protein comes from TCRdb applying MiXCR to the reads. Here the sample spans roughly 720,000 distinct CDR3 sequences, about 40% being singletons. The chain combines TRBV28 with TRBJ2-3, with 9 bases lining up with TRBD2. The sequencing input was PBMCs. The sequence derives from a human donor in good health (CMV status not recorded). Some clones in this sample may be carry-over from other donors' samples. The CDR3 DNA reads TGTGCCAGCAGTACCTTTGAGCGGGAGGCCACAGATACGCAGTATTTT. Its translation is CASSTFEREATDTQYF.